The clone carrying this T cell receptor (beta chain) was counted at least ten times. Its antigen is still unknown. Germline V CDR1 and CDR2: MNHNS, SASEGT. Deletions cut 1 base from V and 7 bases from J, with 22 bases between. The CDR3 has 18 residues. RNA transcripts served as template for amplifying TCR beta CDR3 sequences. Scientists carried out first-round RT-PCR using HTBI primers and then a second-round multiplex PCR. TCRdb reprocessed the multiplex PCR reads via MiXCR and lists one record per CDR3 protein. The sample has over 500,000 distinct CDR3 sequences, 22% seen once. Hyperthyroidism qualified as stable when ophthalmopathy did not develop within 18 months of follow-up. The authors diagnosed from clinical symptoms, serum thyroxine, TRAb, thyroid ultrasound and orbital computed tomography. The data stem from a study of Graves' ophthalmopathy and Graves' hyperthyroidism. Turning to the study itself: Peripheral blood was gathered at the point of initial diagnosis, before any treatment started.

Overall study results and limits: Most expanded clonotypes from thyroid (those above 0.001 frequency) were also found in blood.

This sequence was found in a woman younger than 35 with stable Graves' hyperthyroidism. Some clones in this sample may be carry-over from other donors' samples. Sequenced sample: peripheral blood. V gene TRBV6-1 combines with J gene TRBJ2-2; D might be TRBD1 (6 bases). The CDR3 DNA sequence: TGTGCCAGCAGTGAAGGATGGGGGCAACGTAAGGGGGTCGGGGAGCTGTTTTTT. As protein: CASSEGWGQRKGVGELFF.